A single sample gave rise to the 24 T cell receptor beta chains below, sequenced in a study of type 1 regulatory T cells. Study findings and constraints: Tr1 cells had a more restricted TCR repertoire than non-Tr1 cells.

For these receptors, no antigen is known. TCRdb re-analysed the reads in MiXCR, keeping a single row per CDR3 protein. The repertoire includes some 71,000 distinct CDR3 sequences, under 25% of them detected once, and roughly 8% sits in the top ten. Sequencing was performed on cultured type 1 regulatory T (Tr1) cells, either the whole culture or a sorted fraction (not recorded which). The receptors originated from a human donor in good health.

Many counts were recorded for this clonotype. The chain uses TRBV4-1 and TRBJ2-1; 9 bases fit TRBD2. CDR3 length equals 16 residues. Germline CDR1 and CDR2: MGHRA and YSYEKL. The trim removed 1 base at V and 3 bases at J, leaving 4 bases unmatched. CDR3 in DNA: TGCGCCAGCAGCCAAGTCCGACTAGCGGTCTACAATGAGCAGTTCTTC. It specifies CASSQVRLAVYNEQFF.

The rearrangement joins TRBV5-1 to TRBJ1-6, with D possibly matching TRBD1 (5 bases). The germline V gene encodes CDR1 SGHRS and CDR2 YFSETQ. CDR3 length: 14 residues. V lost 0 bases, J lost 10 bases, and 11 bases lay in between. CDR3 sequence (DNA): TGCGCCAGCAGCTTGGGGGGGGGAGAGTCACCCCTCCACTTT. Amino acids: CASSLGGGESPLHF.

In its sample, this clonotype was seen a few times. The chain employs TRBV5-1 and TRBJ1-1; D is unclear. V was trimmed by 0 bases and J by 1 base, leaving 7 bases between them. CDR3 length: 14 residues. The germline V gene has CDR1 SGHRS and CDR2 YFSETQ. This CDR3 is CASSLGHANTEAFF. The CDR3 DNA is TGCGCCAGCAGCTTGGGACACGCGAACACTGAAGCTTTCTTT.

This clonotype has more than one count but fewer than ten. This sequence joins TRBV24-1 and TRBJ2-2, with D tentatively TRBD2 (5 bases). This CDR3 has 15 amino acids. Germline values: CDR1 KGHDR, CDR2 SFDVKD. With 4 bases removed from V and 7 bases from J, the gap between germline ends came to 15 bases. The CDR3 region has the DNA TGTGCCACCAGTGACGGCTCAAGCGGTTTCGGGGAGCTGTTTTTT. As protein: CATSDGSSGFGELFF.

The chain joins TRBV7-8 to TRBJ2-2; the D is unclear. The CDR3 runs 14 residues. Per germline, CDR1 SGHVS and CDR2 FQNEAQ. The V end was cut by 2 bases, the J end by 7 bases, with 11 bases between. Written as DNA, the CDR3 is TGTGCCAGCAGCTTAATGGGTAGTTTCGGGGAGCTGTTTTTT. This translates into CASSLMGSFGELFF. The full variable domain, rest sourced from reference TRBV7-8 and TRBJ2-2, is GAGVSQSPRYKVAKRGQDVALRCDPISGHVSLFWYQQALGQGPEFLTYFQNEAQLDKSGLPSDRFFAERPEGSVSTLKIQRTQQEDSAVYLCASSLMGSFGELFFGEGSRLTVL.

This clonotype appeared many times. This chain uses TRBV5-1 with TRBJ2-5, with a tentative D call TRBD2 (5 bases). This CDR3 has 15 residues. Germline V gene lookup returns CDR1 SGHRS and CDR2 YFSETQ. V was trimmed by 5 bases and J by 0 bases, leaving 14 bases between them. CDR3: CASSPQPSNQETQYF. The CDR3 coding sequence is TGCGCCAGCAGTCCTCAACCTAGCAACCAAGAGACCCAGTACTTC.

In this sample, this clonotype turned up many times. The J gene is TRBJ1-5, the V gene TRBV12-3 or TRBV12-4; D might be TRBD1 (5 bases). This CDR3 comprises 14 residues. Trimming took off 3 bases at V and 5 bases at J, with 11 bases between the two ends. Here the CDR3 reads CASSFQGIDQPQHF. The CDR3 DNA sequence: TGTGCCAGCAGTTTTCAGGGAATCGATCAGCCCCAGCATTTT.

The CDR3 DNA reads TGTGCCAGCAGCGTAGACCCACAGGGGGTTAGAAATGAGCAGTTCTTC. Amino acid sequence: CASSVDPQGVRNEQFF. The chain recombines TRBV9 with TRBJ2-1, with 8 bases matching TRBD1. The CDR3 is 16 residues long. Germline CDR1 reads SGDLS; CDR2 reads YYNGEE. Losses at the gene ends were 0 bases for V and 7 bases for J; bases not matched to a gene: 9. The whole variable domain, filled in from reference TRBV9 and TRBJ2-1, reads DSGVTQTPKHLITATGQRVTLRCSPRSGDLSVYWYQQSLDQGLQFLIQYYNGEERAKGNILERFSAQQFPDLHSELNLSSLELGDSALYFCASSVDPQGVRNEQFFGPGTRLTVL.

This clonotype was observed at least ten times. This sequence joins TRBV20-1 and TRBJ2-7; TRBD2 matches 9 bases. The trim removed 1 base at V and 8 bases at J, leaving 12 bases unmatched. CDR1 and CDR2 (germline): DFQATT, SNEGSKA (reference sequence). The CDR3 covers 15 residues. The DNA for the CDR3 is TGCAGTGCTAGAGCCGAACTTAGCGGGAGCGACAAGCAGTACTTC. Amino acid sequence: CSARAELSGSDKQYF.

By frequency in the sample, this clonotype is large. J is TRBJ2-5 and V is TRBV5-1; TRBD2 aligns across 10 bases. CDR1 SGHRS and CDR2 YFSETQ come from the germline V gene. The trim removed 6 bases at V and 4 bases at J, leaving 9 bases unmatched. This CDR3 comprises 15 residues. In DNA form, the CDR3 reads TGCGCCAGCATCCTGGGACTAGCGCCCGGAGAGACCCAGTACTTC. Amino acids: CASILGLAPGETQYF.

The chain combines TRBV7-8 with TRBJ1-1, with TRBD1 matching 8 bases. CDR1 is SGHVS and CDR2 is FQNEAQ in the germline V gene. This CDR3 is built from 16 residues. With V trimmed by 7 bases and J by 11 bases, 21 bases remained unmatched. The CDR3 region is CASNSERTGRLEFAFF. CDR3 coding DNA: TGTGCCAGCAACTCAGAGAGGACAGGGAGACTGGAGTTTGCTTTCTTT.

V is TRBV7-2 and J is TRBJ2-5; D may be TRBD1 or TRBD2 (6 bases each). V dropped 4 bases and J dropped 5 bases, with 23 bases sitting between them. The CDR3 is 17 residues long. Germline lookup yields CDR1 SGHTA and CDR2 FQGNSA. Here the CDR3 DNA reads TGTGCCAGCAGCTCTAAATTGACAGGCCCGCGGGGTGAGACCCAGTACTTC. This codes for CASSSKLTGPRGETQYF.

This clonotype occurred a few times. The chain joins TRBV5-6 to TRBJ2-2; D is tentatively TRBD1 or TRBD2 (6 bases each). CDR1 is SGHDT, CDR2 YYEEEE, per germline. CDR3 size: 15 residues. Trimming removed 6 bases at V and 4 bases at J, with 16 bases between. The CDR3 loop reads CASTKVGGGTGELFF. The CDR3 DNA sequence: TGTGCCAGCACTAAGGTCGGGGGCGGCACCGGGGAGCTGTTTTTT.

This clonotype was seen many times. V and J are TRBV7-2 and TRBJ2-3, with 11 bases that match TRBD2. V was pared by 1 base and J by 3 bases, with 3 bases of the junction left unmatched. The germline gives CDR1 SGHTA, CDR2 FQGNSA. This CDR3 contains 16 residues. The CDR3 DNA reads TGTGCCAGCAGCTTAGGCCCTAGCGGGAGGACAGATACGCAGTATTTT. It yields the protein CASSLGPSGRTDTQYF. Together with reference TRBV7-2 and TRBJ2-3, the CDR3 gives the full variable domain: GAGVSQSPSNKVTEKGKDVELRCDPISGHTALYWYRQSLGQGLEFLIYFQGNSAPDKSGLPSDRFSAERTGGSVSTLTIQRTQQEDSAVYLCASSLGPSGRTDTQYFGPGTRLTVL.

This clonotype occurred a few times. The chain uses TRBV7-2 and TRBJ2-7, with D perhaps TRBD1 or TRBD2 (5 bases each). This CDR3 comprises 12 residues. Germline V lookup: CDR1 SGHTA, CDR2 FQGNSA. Between the trimmed V and J ends, which lost 1 base and 6 bases, there was a span of 7 bases. The CDR3 here is CASSLGGIEQYF. The CDR3 DNA is TGTGCCAGCAGCTTAGGGGGGATCGAGCAGTACTTC. Filled out from reference TRBV7-2 and TRBJ2-7, the complete variable domain reads GAGVSQSPSNKVTEKGKDVELRCDPISGHTALYWYRQSLGQGLEFLIYFQGNSAPDKSGLPSDRFSAERTGGSVSTLTIQRTQQEDSAVYLCASSLGGIEQYFGPGTRLTVT.

The rearrangement uses TRBV27 and TRBJ2-3; D gene uncertain. Germline CDR1 reads MNHEY; CDR2 reads SMNVEV (reference sequence). There are 13 residues in the CDR3. Trimming took off 2 bases at V and 5 bases at J, with 8 bases between the two ends. The CDR3 region is CASSLTWRDTQYF. CDR3 DNA sequence: TGTGCCAGCAGTTTAACGTGGCGAGATACGCAGTATTTT.

This clonotype showed up just a few times. The chain uses TRBV15 and TRBJ1-2; D uncertain. The germline CDR1 and CDR2 sequences are LNHNV and YYDKDF (reference sequence). V was cut by 6 bases and J by 1 base, with 6 bases left in between. This CDR3 comprises 12 residues. For the CDR3, the DNA is TGTGCCACCAGTGGTAATAACTATGGCTACACCTTC. It encodes CATSGNNYGYTF.

This clonotype was counted only a few times. The J gene is TRBJ2-5, the V gene TRBV18; 8 bases match TRBD2. V was clipped by 2 bases and J by 1 base; unmatched bases: 3. This CDR3 contains 15 residues. Germline assignment: CDR1 KGHSH and CDR2 LQKENI. The CDR3 DNA follows: TGTGCCAGCTCACCAAAGCGGGAGCCCCAAGAGACCCAGTACTTC. Its translation is CASSPKREPQETQYF.

In its sample, this clonotype was seen a few times. A much larger clone lies a single base off, so this may be a read error. This chain connects TRBV6-1 to TRBJ1-2; D unresolved. From germline, CDR1 is MNHNS and CDR2 SASEGT. The CDR3 runs to 13 residues. The CDR3 DNA reads as TGTGCCAGCAGTGAATCGCAGGCCTATGGCTACGCCTTC. This translates into CASSESQAYGYAF.

This clonotype was seen ten or more times. The chain couples TRBV5-1 to TRBJ2-5, with 13 bases identical to TRBD2. Unmatched junction bases numbered 7, after V lost 5 bases and J lost 9 bases. The CDR3 spans 14 residues. Germline V gene lookup returns CDR1 SGHRS and CDR2 YFSETQ. The CDR3, as DNA: TGCGCCAGCAGATGGACTAGCGGGAGTATCTCCCAGTACTTC. Its translation is CASRWTSGSISQYF.

CDR3 sequence: CASSVQGNTEAFF. The CDR3 DNA is TGTGCCAGCAGCGTTCAGGGGAACACTGAAGCTTTCTTT. This chain joins TRBV2 and TRBJ1-1; possible D gene TRBD1, 5 bases. Germline CDR1 and CDR2: SNHLY and FYNNEI. V was cut by 6 bases and J by 1 base, with 9 bases left in between. The length of the CDR3 is 13 residues.

This chain uses TRBV6-5 with TRBJ2-3; D gene ambiguous. Trimming pared 7 bases from V and 0 bases from J, leaving 8 bases between. The CDR3 extends over 13 amino acids. CDR1 MNHEY and CDR2 SVGAGI come from the germline V gene. DNA for the CDR3: TGTGCCAGCATGGAAGTAAGCACAGATACGCAGTATTTT. It specifies CASMEVSTDTQYF.

CDR3 amino acids: CASRPTSGAYNEQFF. DNA of the CDR3: TGCGCCAGCAGGCCTACTAGCGGAGCCTACAATGAGCAGTTCTTC. This chain connects TRBV4-3 to TRBJ2-1; 8 nucleotides agree with TRBD2. The V gene's germline CDR1 is LGHNA and CDR2 YSLEER. This CDR3 contains 15 residues. V gave up 6 bases and J gave up 2 bases; unmatched junction bases: 6.

This clonotype has only one observation. This chain connects TRBV6-6 to TRBJ2-4; 7 bases line up with TRBD1. The end of the DNA fits TRBJ2-7 better, so the J call may be wrong. Germline loops: CDR1 MNHNY, CDR2 SVGAGI (reference sequence). The CDR3 contains 13 residues. This CDR3 reads CASSPGQTYEQYF. The CDR3 DNA follows: TGTGCCAGCAGCCCGGGACAGACCTACGAGCAGTACTTC.